What follows are 23 T cell receptor beta chains derived from one specimen sequenced in a study of T cells in Graves' hyperthyroidism and ophthalmopathy. TCR beta CDR3 regions were amplified from RNA. The TCR CDR3 was amplified in a first-round RT-PCR using the HTBI primer set. Each CDR3 protein gets one entry after TCRdb re-called the multiplex PCR reads with MiXCR. The sample yields 270,000 or so distinct CDR3 sequences, 12% to 15% seen once. The sample was blood. Source of these receptors: a woman in her forties or fifties with Graves' hyperthyroidism that later progressed to Graves' ophthalmopathy.

This clonotype was detected many times. The chain is built from TRBV2 and TRBJ2-7, with 8 bases that match TRBD2. V lost 4 bases, J lost 3 bases, and 5 bases stayed unmatched. CDR3 length: 14 residues. Germline V gene lookup returns CDR1 SNHLY and CDR2 FYNNEI. The CDR3 spells CASSGLAGHYEQYF. In DNA, the CDR3 is TGTGCCAGCAGTGGTCTAGCGGGCCACTACGAGCAGTACTTC.

The rearrangement uses TRBV20-1 and TRBJ2-7, with D possibly matching TRBD2 (6 bases). Trimming took 6 bases from V and 1 from J, leaving 13 bases between them. The CDR3 totals 13 residues. Germline V gene lookup returns CDR1 DFQATT and CDR2 SNEGSKA (reference sequence). The chain's CDR3 is CSARRADSYEQYF. Written as DNA, the CDR3 is TGCAGTGCCAGGAGGGCGGATTCCTACGAGCAGTACTTC.

This clonotype appeared many times. The chain has TRBV7-3 and TRBJ1-6; D remains ambiguous. V was clipped by 1 base and J by 7 bases, with 8 bases between them. From germline, CDR1 is SGHTA and CDR2 FQGTGA. CDR3 length: 14 amino acids. The CDR3 sequence: CASSLIGENSPLHF. Written as DNA, the CDR3 is TGTGCCAGCAGCTTAATTGGAGAGAATTCACCCCTCCACTTT.

The CDR3 coding sequence is TGCAGTGCCCCCCCCGCTAGCGGGAGTCGATATGAGCAGTTCTTC. It translates to CSAPPASGSRYEQFF. The chain carries TRBV20-1 and TRBJ2-1; 10 bases fit TRBD2. This CDR3 spans 15 amino acids. The V gene's germline CDR1 is DFQATT and CDR2 SNEGSKA (reference sequence). The junction had 13 bases not matched to a gene; V was cut back by 6 bases and J by 8 bases.

This clonotype was picked up many times. The genes are TRBV6-1 and TRBJ2-3; 9 positions match TRBD2. V lost 6 bases, J lost 6 bases, and 4 bases stayed unmatched. From germline, CDR1 is MNHNS and CDR2 SASEGT. The CDR3 loop spans 13 amino acids. The CDR3 spells CASRFSGSDTQYF. The CDR3 DNA sequence: TGTGCCAGCAGGTTTAGCGGGAGCGATACGCAGTATTTT.

V usage is TRBV20-1 and J usage is TRBJ2-5, with 11 positions matching TRBD2. The CDR3 extends over 15 amino acids. Germline V CDR1 and CDR2: DFQATT, SNEGSKA (reference sequence). V dropped 5 bases and J dropped 2; count of bases not matched to a gene: 7. For the CDR3, the DNA is TGCAGTGCTGGCGGACTAGCGGGTAATCAAGAGACCCAGTACTTC. Amino acids: CSAGGLAGNQETQYF.

Ten or more counts support this clonotype. This chain connects TRBV6-1 to TRBJ2-1, with D tentatively TRBD2 (6 bases). CDR3 length equals 16 residues. Germline V gene lookup returns CDR1 MNHNS and CDR2 SASEGT. The V gene lost 5 bases and the J gene lost 0 bases, with 14 bases spanning the gap. The CDR3 sequence: CASSSRDWSSYNEQFF. CDR3 sequence (DNA): TGTGCCAGCAGTTCACGGGACTGGAGCTCCTACAATGAGCAGTTCTTC.

This clonotype was seen only a few times. This rearrangement joins TRBV4-1 to TRBJ2-1; TRBD2 matches 9 bases. Germline-derived CDR1 and CDR2 are MGHRA and YSYEKL. V shed 4 bases, J shed 3 bases, and the junction held 1 base outside the gene matches. The CDR3 spans 14 residues. This chain's CDR3 is CASSRSGGYNEQFF. CDR3 coding DNA: TGCGCCAGCAGCCGTAGCGGGGGCTACAATGAGCAGTTCTTC.

This clonotype appeared many times. The chain combines TRBV20-1 with TRBJ1-5; 8 bases fit TRBD1. The CDR3 runs to 15 residues. V lost 5 bases and J lost 8; bases outside the gene matches: 14. Germline V lookup: CDR1 DFQATT, CDR2 SNEGSKA (reference sequence). The CDR3 DNA follows: TGCAGTGCTTACCCCGGACAGGGAATATCAGAGCCCCAGCATTTT. As protein: CSAYPGQGISEPQHF.

Of note for this clonotype: The junction differs from germline at one of its ends, possibly a read error. The J gene is TRBJ1-2, the V gene TRBV20-1; the match to TRBD1 covers 9 bases. This CDR3 is built from 13 residues. CDR1 DFQATT and CDR2 SNEGSKA come from the germline V gene (reference sequence). The CDR3 is CSPSRDRDYGYTF. As DNA, the CDR3 is TGCAGTCCTAGCAGGGACAGGGACTATGGCTACACCTTC.

This clonotype was detected ten times or more. This chain's CDR3 is CASSLAGGVHEQFF. The CDR3 DNA sequence: TGTGCCAGCAGTTTAGCGGGAGGGGTTCATGAGCAGTTCTTC. The chain is built from TRBV28 and TRBJ2-1; 9 bases line up with TRBD2. The V gene end was trimmed by 2 bases and the J gene end by 8 bases; junction bases not matched to a gene: 4. Germline V gene sequence: CDR1 MDHEN, CDR2 SYDVKM. The CDR3 totals 14 residues. The full variable domain, in which reference TRBV28 and TRBJ2-1 provide the parts outside the CDR3, is DVKVTQSSRYLVKRTGEKVFLECVQDMDHENMFWYRQDPGLGLRLIYFSYDVKMKEKGDIPEGYSVSREKKERFSLILESASTNQTSMYLCASSLAGGVHEQFFGPGTRLTVL.

This clonotype occurred many times. This rearrangement joins TRBV18 to TRBJ1-2, with TRBD1 identical over 7 bases. This CDR3 has 12 residues. J lost 4 bases, V lost 11 bases, and 7 bases had no gene match. Germline assignment: CDR1 KGHSH and CDR2 LQKENI. The CDR3 spells CAGTQGFYGYTF. CDR3 bases: TGTGCCGGGACACAGGGGTTCTATGGCTACACCTTC.

The rearrangement links TRBV18 to TRBJ1-2; 9 bases agree with TRBD1. Losses at the gene ends were 5 bases for V and 7 bases for J; bases not matched to a gene: 8. This CDR3 contains 14 residues. Germline CDR1 is KGHSH and CDR2 is LQKENI. The CDR3 coding sequence is TGTGCCAGCTCAAGAACAGGGGGCGCAGTTGGCTACACCTTC. Residues: CASSRTGGAVGYTF.

This clonotype was counted ten times or more. The chain uses TRBV20-1 and TRBJ2-7; 8 bases align to TRBD1. The length of the CDR3 is 14 residues. The V segment lost 1 base and the J segment 7 bases; nucleotides outside the gene matches: 9. Germline V gives CDR1 DFQATT, CDR2 SNEGSKA (reference sequence). CDR3 sequence (DNA): TGCAGTGCTAGAGCCGGGACAGGCACCAGAGAGCAGTACTTC. It specifies CSARAGTGTREQYF.

In this sample, this clonotype turned up many times. The J gene is TRBJ1-2, the V gene TRBV6-2 or TRBV6-3; D gene unclear. This CDR3 comprises 15 residues. Trimming removed 6 bases from V and 3 bases from J, with 17 bases in between. Germline V gives CDR1 MNHEY, CDR2 SVGEGT. The CDR3 loop reads CASRPFTEAHYGYTF. CDR3 DNA sequence: TGTGCCAGCAGACCCTTCACCGAGGCGCACTATGGCTACACCTTC.

The chain has TRBV7-2 and TRBJ1-6, with D perhaps matching TRBD1 (5 bases). Germline values: CDR1 SGHTA, CDR2 FQGNSA. This CDR3 has 17 amino acids. V was trimmed by 1 base and J by 4 bases, leaving 14 bases between them. CDR3 sequence reads: CASSLGLGVLYNSPLHF. In DNA form, the CDR3 reads TGTGCCAGCAGCTTAGGTCTGGGGGTGCTTTATAATTCACCCCTCCACTTT.

This clonotype appeared a few times. At one boundary the junction diverges from the germline segment, which might be a read error. The J gene is TRBJ2-2, the V gene TRBV18; perhaps TRBD1 as D (6 bases). This CDR3 contains 15 residues. Germline lookup yields CDR1 KGHSH and CDR2 LQKENI. The CDR3 DNA sequence: TGTGCCAGCTCCCCACCGAGGACAGTCACCGGGGAGCTGTTTTTT. This sequence encodes CASSPPRTVTGELFF.

This clonotype was counted once. The gene calls are TRBV5-4 and TRBJ1-2; TRBD1 matches 8 bases. This CDR3 comprises 13 residues. Trimming removed 5 bases from V and 4 bases from J; junction bases left unmatched: 4. The germline V gene encodes CDR1 SGHNT and CDR2 YYREEE (reference sequence). As DNA, the CDR3 is TGTGCCAGCAGTGACGACAGGGGCTATGGCTACACCTTC. Translation gives CASSDDRGYGYTF.

The chain employs TRBV10-3 and TRBJ1-5; D is undetermined. This CDR3 spans 13 amino acids. V was clipped by 5 bases and J by 5 bases, with 10 bases between them. Germline CDR1 ENHRY, CDR2 SYGVKD. The DNA for the CDR3 is TGTGCCATCAGTTCCTCACCCGATCAGCCCCAGCATTTT. It yields the protein CAISSSPDQPQHF.

The table lists this clonotype with many counts. The chain links TRBV30 to TRBJ1-2, with 9 bases matching TRBD1. V was pared by 4 bases and J by 5 bases, with 8 bases of the junction left unmatched. Germline lookup yields CDR1 GTSNPN and CDR2 SVGIG (reference sequence). The CDR3 totals 14 residues. The DNA for the CDR3 is TGTGCCTGGACTGCGGACAGGGGCGAGTATGGCTACACCTTC. The encoded protein is CAWTADRGEYGYTF.

In its sample, this clonotype was seen many times. The gene calls are TRBV20-1 and TRBJ1-2, with 9 bases that match TRBD1. Germline-derived CDR1 and CDR2 are DFQATT and SNEGSKA (reference sequence). The V and J ends lost 0 bases and 8 bases, in that order; junction bases with no gene match: 13. This CDR3 has 16 residues. CDR3 coding DNA: TGCAGTGCTAGAGATATCAAATCGGGACAGGGCTTGGGCTACACCTTC. It codes for CSARDIKSGQGLGYTF.

This clonotype was found many times. V and J are TRBV2 and TRBJ2-5; TRBD1 matches at 10 bases. Germline loops: CDR1 SNHLY, CDR2 FYNNEI. After removal of 8 bases from V and 0 bases from J, the junction contained 3 bases not matched to a gene. CDR3 length equals 14 residues. This chain's CDR3 is CASGGQGYQETQYF. Here the CDR3 DNA reads TGTGCCAGCGGGGGACAGGGGTACCAAGAGACCCAGTACTTC.

This clonotype came up many times. The chain links TRBV19 to TRBJ1-2, with 7 nucleotides matching TRBD1. The CDR3 consists of 13 residues. Germline V gene lookup returns CDR1 LNHDA and CDR2 SQIVND (reference sequence). J gave up 4 bases and V 9 bases, and 8 bases lay outside the gene matches. The CDR3 bases are TGTGCCAGCAACCGGGACAGACTCTATGGCTACACCTTC. Translating gives CASNRDRLYGYTF.